A selection of T cell receptor beta chains follows, all from one sample in a study of beta chain features in type 1 diabetes. The repertoire was sequenced with immunoSEQ multiplex PCR; TCRdb's copy has only in-frame clones and lacks some. The top ten hold 0.08% to 0.095% of the sample, which has some 200,000 clones, approximately 16% seen once. The sequencing input was naive CD4+ T cells from blood. These receptors came from a man younger than 45 with type 1 diabetes. Both conserved end residues are part of each CDR3. Fields, in order: D gene, J gene, clone size, V gene, CDR3 DNA, CDR3 protein. A D gene is named only where the DNA matches it firmly. The size of a clone is reported for some rows only, either as once, few or many, or as a class for expanded clones.

d_gene: NA; j_gene: TRBJ1-1; abundance: NA; v_gene: TRBV7-2; CDR3nt: TGTGCCAGCAGCCCCCGGGTGGCCACTGAAGCTTTCTTT; CDR3aa: CASSPRVATEAFF
d_gene: NA; j_gene: TRBJ2-5; abundance: NA; v_gene: TRBV7-2; CDR3nt: TGTGCCAGCAGCTTATTTGGGGGGCTCGTCCAAGAGACCCAGTACTTC; CDR3aa: CASSLFGGLVQETQYF
d_gene: TRBD1; j_gene: TRBJ2-5; abundance: few; v_gene: TRBV11-2; CDR3nt: TGTGCCAGCAGCTTTGACAGGGTTCAAGAGACCCAGTACTTC; CDR3aa: CASSFDRVQETQYF
d_gene: NA; j_gene: TRBJ2-7; abundance: few; v_gene: TRBV28; CDR3nt: TGTGCCAGCAACAAACCGGGACTTAGCTCCTACGAGCAGTACTTC; CDR3aa: CASNKPGLSSYEQYF
d_gene: TRBD2; j_gene: TRBJ2-7; abundance: few; v_gene: TRBV9; CDR3nt: TGTGCCAGCAGCGTAGCGGGGGGTTTCTCCTACGAGCAGTACTTC; CDR3aa: CASSVAGGFSYEQYF
d_gene: NA; j_gene: TRBJ1-1; abundance: few; v_gene: TRBV7-9; CDR3nt: TGTGCCAGCAGCCCCACAGGGTTCAGCACTGAAGCTTTCTTT; CDR3aa: CASSPTGFSTEAFF
d_gene: NA; j_gene: TRBJ1-4; abundance: NA; v_gene: TRBV4-2; CDR3nt: TGTGCCAGCAGCCAAGATCGAGGAGGGCGGGAAAAACTGTTTTTT; CDR3aa: CASSQDRGGREKLFF
d_gene: TRBD1; j_gene: TRBJ1-5; abundance: NA; v_gene: TRBV30; CDR3nt: TGTGCCTGGAGTGTAGAACAGGGGGCTATTCAGCCCCAGCATTTT; CDR3aa: CAWSVEQGAIQPQHF
d_gene: NA; j_gene: TRBJ2-7; abundance: NA; v_gene: TRBV30; CDR3nt: TGTGCCTGGAGTGTAACTCCCCTCGAGCAGTACTTC; CDR3aa: CAWSVTPLEQYF
d_gene: NA; j_gene: TRBJ2-7; abundance: NA; v_gene: TRBV7-2; CDR3nt: TGTGCCAGCAGCACCCATGATCGAGGCGAGCAGTACTTC; CDR3aa: CASSTHDRGEQYF
d_gene: TRBD2; j_gene: TRBJ2-4; abundance: few; v_gene: TRBV7-2; CDR3nt: TGTGCCAGCAGCTTTCCGGGAGGGATCAAAAACATTCAGTACTTC; CDR3aa: CASSFPGGIKNIQYF
d_gene: TRBD1; j_gene: TRBJ2-3; abundance: NA; v_gene: TRBV6-5; CDR3nt: TGTGCCAGCAGTTGGGGGGACAGGCCCTTGGGTACGCAGTATTTT; CDR3aa: CASSWGDRPLGTQYF
d_gene: NA; j_gene: TRBJ1-2; abundance: once; v_gene: TRBV27; CDR3nt: TGTGCCAGCAGTCCAAGGGGTGGGAGGCAAGCTAACTATGGCTACACCTTC; CDR3aa: CASSPRGGRQANYGYTF
d_gene: NA; j_gene: TRBJ2-3; abundance: NA; v_gene: TRBV7-2; CDR3nt: TGTGCCAGCAGCTTAGAACCCCGGGCAGATACGCAGTATTTT; CDR3aa: CASSLEPRADTQYF
d_gene: NA; j_gene: TRBJ1-5; abundance: NA; v_gene: TRBV19; CDR3nt: TGTGCCAGTAGCCGGGACCGTGGCCCTTCTGATCAGCCCCAGCATTTT; CDR3aa: CASSRDRGPSDQPQHF
d_gene: NA; j_gene: TRBJ2-5; abundance: few; v_gene: TRBV7-3; CDR3nt: TGTGCCAGCAGCCAGGGGGAGACCCAGTACTTC; CDR3aa: CASSQGETQYF
d_gene: NA; j_gene: TRBJ2-1; abundance: NA; v_gene: TRBV5-1; CDR3nt: TGCGCCAGCAGCCCCGACCCCAGTGAGCAGTTCTTC; CDR3aa: CASSPDPSEQFF
d_gene: NA; j_gene: TRBJ2-1; abundance: few; v_gene: TRBV28; CDR3nt: TGTGCCATCCTAGGTCCAGCGGAGGATGAGCAGTTCTTC; CDR3aa: CAILGPAEDEQFF
d_gene: NA; j_gene: TRBJ2-3; abundance: NA; v_gene: TRBV30; CDR3nt: TGTGCCTGGAGGGGGACTCCGGATACGCAGTATTTT; CDR3aa: CAWRGTPDTQYF
d_gene: NA; j_gene: TRBJ2-5; abundance: few; v_gene: TRBV23-1; CDR3nt: TGCGCCAGCAGTCCTGCGGGGCAGCAAGAGACCCAGTACTTC; CDR3aa: CASSPAGQQETQYF
d_gene: NA; j_gene: TRBJ2-3; abundance: few; v_gene: TRBV9; CDR3nt: TGTGCCAGCAGCTCCCGCGCAGCAAGCACAGATACGCAGTATTTT; CDR3aa: CASSSRAASTDTQYF
d_gene: NA; j_gene: TRBJ1-1; abundance: NA; v_gene: TRBV6-1; CDR3nt: TGTGCCAGCAGTGTAGGACACGGAAACACTGAAGCTTTCTTT; CDR3aa: CASSVGHGNTEAFF
d_gene: NA; j_gene: TRBJ2-3; abundance: few; v_gene: TRBV4-1; CDR3nt: TGCGCCAGCAGCCCGGGGACCAAAAACACAGATACGCAGTATTTT; CDR3aa: CASSPGTKNTDTQYF
d_gene: NA; j_gene: TRBJ2-1; abundance: few; v_gene: TRBV9; CDR3nt: TGTGCCAGCAGCGTAGAGGGGACCCCCGGGGGCAATGAGCAGTTCTTC; CDR3aa: CASSVEGTPGGNEQFF
d_gene: TRBD1; j_gene: TRBJ2-6; abundance: NA; v_gene: TRBV28; CDR3nt: TGTGCCAGCAGCCCGACAGGGACCGGGGCCAACGTCCTGACTTTC; CDR3aa: CASSPTGTGANVLTF
d_gene: NA; j_gene: TRBJ2-7; abundance: NA; v_gene: TRBV28; CDR3nt: TGTGCCAGCAAGGGGCCGACAACCTCCTACGAGCAGTACTTC; CDR3aa: CASKGPTTSYEQYF
d_gene: NA; j_gene: TRBJ2-5; abundance: NA; v_gene: TRBV6-5; CDR3nt: TGTGCCAGCAGTTACAAGGGACTCCAGTACTTC; CDR3aa: CASSYKGLQYF
d_gene: TRBD1; j_gene: TRBJ1-5; abundance: NA; v_gene: TRBV30; CDR3nt: TGTGCCTGGAGTGGGCCGGGACAGGGGGTGTATCAGCCCCAGCATTTT; CDR3aa: CAWSGPGQGVYQPQHF
d_gene: TRBD1; j_gene: TRBJ2-3; abundance: NA; v_gene: TRBV5-4; CDR3nt: TGTGCCAGCAGCTTTGACAGGGGGCGGGCAGATACGCAGTATTTT; CDR3aa: CASSFDRGRADTQYF
d_gene: TRBD1; j_gene: TRBJ2-7; abundance: few; v_gene: TRBV25-1; CDR3nt: TGTGCCAGCAGTGAATGGGGACAGGTGACCTACGAGCAGTACTTC; CDR3aa: CASSEWGQVTYEQYF
d_gene: NA; j_gene: TRBJ2-2; abundance: few; v_gene: TRBV20-1; CDR3nt: TGCAGTGCTAGAGTTGTATCGGAGCTGTTTTTT; CDR3aa: CSARVVSELFF
d_gene: NA; j_gene: TRBJ2-3; abundance: few; v_gene: TRBV7-2; CDR3nt: TGTGCCAGCAGCTTAGCTGGAGGGCCTAGGACAGATACGCAGTATTTT; CDR3aa: CASSLAGGPRTDTQYF
d_gene: NA; j_gene: TRBJ2-3; abundance: few; v_gene: TRBV14; CDR3nt: TGTGCCAGCAGCCAAGATTGGACTTGGACCTCCACAGATACGCAGTATTTT; CDR3aa: CASSQDWTWTSTDTQYF
d_gene: NA; j_gene: TRBJ1-1; abundance: few; v_gene: TRBV7-2; CDR3nt: TGTGCCAGCAGCTCGCAGACAGGTATTAACACTGAAGCTTTCTTT; CDR3aa: CASSSQTGINTEAFF
d_gene: NA; j_gene: TRBJ2-6; abundance: few; v_gene: TRBV2; CDR3nt: TGTGCCAGCAGTCCGATCGGCGCTGGGGCCAACGTCCTGACTTTC; CDR3aa: CASSPIGAGANVLTF
d_gene: NA; j_gene: TRBJ2-7; abundance: few; v_gene: TRBV30; CDR3nt: TGTGCCTGGAGTGTTGGGTTAACCTACGAGCAGTACTTC; CDR3aa: CAWSVGLTYEQYF
d_gene: TRBD2; j_gene: TRBJ2-1; abundance: few; v_gene: TRBV14; CDR3nt: TGTGCCAGCAGCCAAGTAGGTGGAGACCGGGAGGGTGAGCAGTTCTTC; CDR3aa: CASSQVGGDREGEQFF
d_gene: TRBD1; j_gene: TRBJ2-1; abundance: NA; v_gene: TRBV4-3; CDR3nt: TGCGCCAGCAGCCAGTTTGACAGGGGGCTCTACAATGAGCAGTTCTTC; CDR3aa: CASSQFDRGLYNEQFF
d_gene: NA; j_gene: TRBJ1-6; abundance: NA; v_gene: TRBV29-1; CDR3nt: TGCAGCGTTGGAGAGACAGCCTCTAATTCACCCCTCCACTTT; CDR3aa: CSVGETASNSPLHF
d_gene: NA; j_gene: TRBJ2-3; abundance: few; v_gene: TRBV7-2; CDR3nt: TGTGCCAGCAGCTCCCGGGAGATAGGCACAGATACGCAGTATTTT; CDR3aa: CASSSREIGTDTQYF
d_gene: TRBD1; j_gene: TRBJ2-4; abundance: few; v_gene: TRBV5-4; CDR3nt: TGTGCCAGCAGCGCCTTCACAGGGGGAAACATTCAGTACTTC; CDR3aa: CASSAFTGGNIQYF
d_gene: NA; j_gene: TRBJ2-5; abundance: NA; v_gene: TRBV7-2; CDR3nt: TGTGCCAGCAGCTTAGACTACCAAGAGACCCAGTACTTC; CDR3aa: CASSLDYQETQYF